This T cell receptor (beta chain) stems from a study of T cell repertoires in ileal Crohn's disease. Overall study: Patients had a median roughly 8-year disease duration, and around 35% were active smokers. General study results and limits: Active smokers at surgery had more clonal expansions than non-smokers.

The CDR3 is made up of 15 amino acids. Germline CDR1 reads MNHEY; CDR2 reads SVGAGI. Trimming stripped 10 bases from V and 9 bases from J, with 27 bases between. A remark on this clone: Its antigen is undetermined.

As to time point: proximal margin of the surgical specimen (macroscopically non-inflamed). TCRdb keeps only in-frame clones here, not all; method: immunoSEQ multiplex PCR. The sample includes 5,500 to 8,500 clones, around 69% of them seen just once. This TCR was sampled from an adult with Crohn's disease. The gene calls are TRBV6-5 and TRBJ1-2; possible D gene TRBD1, 5 bases. What was sequenced was ileal tissue. The CDR3: CATSPTGFHIHRYTF. DNA for the CDR3: TGTGCCACCTCACCCACAGGCTTCCACATTCATCGCTACACCTTC.